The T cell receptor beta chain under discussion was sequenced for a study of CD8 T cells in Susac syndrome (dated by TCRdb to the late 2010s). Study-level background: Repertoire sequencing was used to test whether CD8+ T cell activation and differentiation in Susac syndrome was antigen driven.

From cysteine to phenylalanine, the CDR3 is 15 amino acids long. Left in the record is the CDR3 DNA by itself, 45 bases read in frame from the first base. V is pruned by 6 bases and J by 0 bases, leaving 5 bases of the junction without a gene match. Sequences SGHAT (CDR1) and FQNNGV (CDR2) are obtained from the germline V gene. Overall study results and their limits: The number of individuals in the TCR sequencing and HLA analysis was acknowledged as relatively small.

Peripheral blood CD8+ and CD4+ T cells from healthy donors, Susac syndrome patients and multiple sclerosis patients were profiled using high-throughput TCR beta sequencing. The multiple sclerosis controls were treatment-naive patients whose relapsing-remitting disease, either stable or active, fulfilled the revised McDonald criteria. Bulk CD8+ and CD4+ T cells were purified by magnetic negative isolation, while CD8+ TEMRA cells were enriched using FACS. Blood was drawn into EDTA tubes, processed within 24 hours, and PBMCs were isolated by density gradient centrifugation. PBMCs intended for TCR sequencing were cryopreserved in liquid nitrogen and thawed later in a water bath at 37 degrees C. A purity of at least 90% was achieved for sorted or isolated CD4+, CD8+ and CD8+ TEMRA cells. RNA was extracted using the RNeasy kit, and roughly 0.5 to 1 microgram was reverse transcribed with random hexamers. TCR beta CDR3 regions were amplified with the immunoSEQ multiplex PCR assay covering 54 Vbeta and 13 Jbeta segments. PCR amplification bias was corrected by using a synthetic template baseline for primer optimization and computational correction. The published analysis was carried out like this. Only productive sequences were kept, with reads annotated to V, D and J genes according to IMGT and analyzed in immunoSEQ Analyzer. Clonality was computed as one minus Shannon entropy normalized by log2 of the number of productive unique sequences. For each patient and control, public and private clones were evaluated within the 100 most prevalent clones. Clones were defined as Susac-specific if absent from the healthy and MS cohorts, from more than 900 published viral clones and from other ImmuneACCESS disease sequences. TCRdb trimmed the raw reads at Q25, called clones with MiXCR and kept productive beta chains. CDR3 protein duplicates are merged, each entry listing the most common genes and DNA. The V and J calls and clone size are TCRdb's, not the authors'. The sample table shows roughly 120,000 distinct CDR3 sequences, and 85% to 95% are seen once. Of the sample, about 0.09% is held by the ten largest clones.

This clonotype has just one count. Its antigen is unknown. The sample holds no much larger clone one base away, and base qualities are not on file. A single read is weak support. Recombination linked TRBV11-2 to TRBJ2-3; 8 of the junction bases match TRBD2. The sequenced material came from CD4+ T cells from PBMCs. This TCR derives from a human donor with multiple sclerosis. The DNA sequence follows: TGTGCCAGCAGAGAGCGGGGGCCGAGCACAGATACGCAGTATTTT. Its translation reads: CASRERGPSTDTQYF.